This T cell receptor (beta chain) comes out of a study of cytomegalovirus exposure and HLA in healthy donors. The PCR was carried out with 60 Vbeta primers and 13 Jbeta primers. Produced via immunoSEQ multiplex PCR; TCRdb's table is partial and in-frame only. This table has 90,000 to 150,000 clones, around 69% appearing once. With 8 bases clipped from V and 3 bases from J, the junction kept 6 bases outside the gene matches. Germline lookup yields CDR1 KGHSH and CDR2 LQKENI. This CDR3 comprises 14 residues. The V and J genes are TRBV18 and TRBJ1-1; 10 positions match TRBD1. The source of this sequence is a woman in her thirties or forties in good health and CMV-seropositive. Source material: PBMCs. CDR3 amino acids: CASTSGTGDTEAFF. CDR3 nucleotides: TGTGCCAGCACCTCCGGGACAGGGGACACTGAAGCTTTCTTT.